The rows below give T cell receptor beta chains drawn from one sample of a study of identical twins. Each CDR3 protein is one row after TCRdb ran MiXCR on the 5' RACE reads. The sample lists around 240,000 distinct CDR3 sequences, roughly 10% seen once, with less than 12% in the top ten. The sample taken for sequencing was memory T cells sorted from blood. These receptors all come from a man over 45 in good health. Each CDR3 is given with its conserved first and last residue. The D gene is left open where the match is weak. Clone size is given for some rows only: seen once, a few or many times, or a class if the clone is expanded.

d_call clone_size j_call v_call cdr3_aa cdr3_nt
NA few TRBJ2-7 TRBV20-1 CSAREHDFRDEQYF TGCAGTGCTAGAGAGCACGACTTCCGCGACGAGCAGTACTTC
NA many TRBJ2-2 TRBV25-1 CASSDFGRTTGELFF TGTGCCAGCAGTGATTTCGGCAGGACCACCGGGGAGCTGTTTTTT
NA NA TRBJ1-1 TRBV6-5 CASSSGPHSLNTEAFF TGTGCCAGCAGTTCCGGACCTCATTCACTCAACACTGAAGCTTTCTTT
NA many TRBJ2-2 TRBV7-8 CASSLGTPRTGELFF TGTGCCAGCAGCTTAGGGACCCCACGCACCGGGGAGCTGTTTTTT
NA NA TRBJ1-4 TRBV12-3/TRBV12-4 CASSLADPGRVEKLFF TGTGCCAGCAGTTTAGCGGATCCGGGGAGGGTAGAAAAACTGTTTTTT
TRBD2 few TRBJ2-1 TRBV5-1 CASSFRAGGPGNEQFF TGCGCCAGCAGCTTCCGAGCGGGAGGGCCGGGTAATGAGCAGTTCTTC
NA few TRBJ2-6 TRBV5-1 CASQDRFSGANVLTF TGCGCCAGTCAGGACCGATTCTCTGGGGCCAACGTCCTGACTTTC
NA few TRBJ2-1 TRBV7-9 CASSLWGIETEYNEQFF TGTGCCAGCAGCCTGTGGGGAATTGAGACTGAATACAATGAGCAGTTCTTC
NA NA TRBJ1-2 TRBV4-3 CASSLSAHSPSSRTYGYTF TGCGCCAGCAGCCTCAGCGCCCACTCGCCTAGCAGCCGAACCTATGGCTACACCTTC
TRBD1 few TRBJ2-7 TRBV6-2/TRBV6-3 CASRRDSRETYEQYF TGTGCCAGCAGAAGGGACAGCCGAGAGACCTACGAGCAGTACTTC
NA many TRBJ2-2 TRBV4-2 CASSLNRRTGELFF TGTGCCAGCAGCCTCAATAGGCGGACCGGGGAGCTGTTTTTT
TRBD1 few TRBJ1-2 TRBV4-2 CASSLRSTGGYGYTF TGTGCCAGCAGCCTCCGCTCGACAGGGGGTTATGGCTACACCTTC
NA few TRBJ2-7 TRBV5-1 CASSWRAGTTYEQYF TGCGCCAGCAGCTGGAGGGCGGGGACGACGTACGAGCAGTACTTC
NA many TRBJ1-4 TRBV12-3/TRBV12-4 CASSPGDGGEKLFF TGTGCCAGCAGTCCCGGGGACGGCGGTGAAAAACTGTTTTTT
TRBD2 NA TRBJ2-7 TRBV5-1 CASRPTSVYEQYF TGCGCCAGCAGACCGACTAGCGTCTACGAGCAGTACTTC
NA many TRBJ2-5 TRBV6-7 CASSYSSGDETQYF TGTGCCAGCAGTTACTCTTCGGGAGATGAGACCCAGTACTTC
TRBD2 many TRBJ2-2 TRBV4-1 CASSRIPGTSGTEHTGELFF TGCGCCAGCAGCCGAATACCCGGGACTAGCGGGACAGAGCACACCGGGGAGCTGTTTTTT
NA NA TRBJ2-1 TRBV5-8 CASSFLVGSYNEQFF TGTGCCAGCAGCTTCTTAGTCGGTTCCTACAATGAGCAGTTCTTC
TRBD2 many TRBJ2-1 TRBV4-3 CASSQSAGNNEQFF TGCGCCAGCAGCCAGTCAGCGGGGAACAATGAGCAGTTCTTC
NA many TRBJ1-5 TRBV6-5 CASSYSGGAGNQPQHF TGTGCCAGCAGTTACTCGGGGGGGGCTGGCAATCAGCCCCAGCATTTT
NA NA TRBJ2-7 TRBV3-1 CASSQAGPAYEQYF TGTGCCAGCAGCCAGGCCGGGCCCGCCTACGAGCAGTACTTC
NA many TRBJ1-6 TRBV5-6 CASSSDNSPLHF TGTGCCAGCAGCTCGGATAATTCACCCCTCCACTTT
TRBD1 few TRBJ1-6 TRBV5-1 CASSLAAGQGDTPLHF TGCGCCAGCAGCTTGGCTGCGGGACAGGGGGATACACCCCTCCACTTT
TRBD1 NA TRBJ2-7 TRBV4-2 CASSQAGQGSQQYF TGTGCCAGCAGCCAAGCGGGACAGGGCTCCCAGCAGTACTTC
NA NA TRBJ1-1 TRBV7-9 CASSFSAGSGNPEAFF TGTGCCAGCAGCTTTTCGGCCGGCTCCGGGAACCCTGAAGCTTTCTTT
TRBD2 NA TRBJ2-1 TRBV18 CASSPQSGSAYNEQFF TGTGCCAGCTCACCACAGAGCGGGAGCGCCTACAATGAGCAGTTCTTC
NA NA TRBJ2-3 TRBV5-1 CASSLVRSDTQYF TGCGCCAGCAGCTTGGTTAGGTCCGATACGCAGTATTTT
TRBD1 NA TRBJ1-1 TRBV20-1 CSAILGNRGNTEAFF TGCAGTGCTATTTTGGGGAACAGGGGAAACACTGAAGCTTTCTTT
TRBD1 few TRBJ2-5 TRBV30 CAWSGQGETQYF TGTGCCTGGAGCGGACAGGGAGAGACCCAGTACTTC
NA NA TRBJ2-7 TRBV6-5 CASSYSPPGLSSYEQYF TGTGCCAGCAGTTACTCGCCCCCAGGGCTCAGCTCCTACGAGCAGTACTTC
NA many TRBJ2-1 TRBV4-2 CASSQDRRDGYNEQFF TGTGCCAGCAGCCAAGATAGGCGGGACGGCTACAATGAGCAGTTCTTC
NA many TRBJ1-1 TRBV28 CASSLGYTEAFF TGTGCCAGCAGTTTGGGTTACACTGAAGCTTTCTTT
NA few TRBJ1-3 TRBV7-2 CASSPGAKGNTIYF TGTGCCAGCAGTCCGGGAGCGAAAGGAAACACCATATATTTT
NA few TRBJ2-5 TRBV6-2/TRBV6-3 CASRPRVKGMRETQYF TGTGCCAGCAGGCCCAGGGTGAAGGGGATGAGGGAGACCCAGTACTTC
NA few TRBJ2-5 TRBV4-3 CASSKFMGSSETQYF TGCGCCAGCAGCAAGTTTATGGGGAGCTCAGAGACCCAGTACTTC
TRBD2 NA TRBJ2-7 TRBV6-5 CASSYARTSLVGEQYF TGTGCCAGCAGTTACGCCAGGACTAGCCTCGTGGGGGAGCAGTACTTC
TRBD1 many TRBJ2-7 TRBV12-3/TRBV12-4 CASSLGTGGAYEQYF TGTGCCAGCAGTCTTGGGACAGGGGGGGCCTACGAGCAGTACTTC
NA few TRBJ2-1 TRBV5-6 CASSGEGDEQFF TGTGCCAGCAGCGGCGAGGGTGATGAGCAGTTCTTC
TRBD1 NA TRBJ2-3 TRBV27 CASSLKGQGYRGTDTQYF TGTGCCAGCAGTTTAAAGGGACAGGGATACAGGGGCACAGATACGCAGTATTTT
TRBD1 many TRBJ2-2 TRBV11-2 CASSLLPGQGGGELFF TGTGCCAGCAGCCTCCTTCCGGGACAGGGTGGTGGGGAGCTGTTTTTT
NA many TRBJ1-4 TRBV12-3/TRBV12-4 CASSKGKGSNEKLFF TGTGCCAGCAGTAAGGGGAAGGGGTCTAATGAAAAACTGTTTTTT
NA NA TRBJ2-7 TRBV6-1 CASSHDSPYPYEQYF TGTGCCAGCAGCCACGACAGCCCCTACCCCTACGAGCAGTACTTC